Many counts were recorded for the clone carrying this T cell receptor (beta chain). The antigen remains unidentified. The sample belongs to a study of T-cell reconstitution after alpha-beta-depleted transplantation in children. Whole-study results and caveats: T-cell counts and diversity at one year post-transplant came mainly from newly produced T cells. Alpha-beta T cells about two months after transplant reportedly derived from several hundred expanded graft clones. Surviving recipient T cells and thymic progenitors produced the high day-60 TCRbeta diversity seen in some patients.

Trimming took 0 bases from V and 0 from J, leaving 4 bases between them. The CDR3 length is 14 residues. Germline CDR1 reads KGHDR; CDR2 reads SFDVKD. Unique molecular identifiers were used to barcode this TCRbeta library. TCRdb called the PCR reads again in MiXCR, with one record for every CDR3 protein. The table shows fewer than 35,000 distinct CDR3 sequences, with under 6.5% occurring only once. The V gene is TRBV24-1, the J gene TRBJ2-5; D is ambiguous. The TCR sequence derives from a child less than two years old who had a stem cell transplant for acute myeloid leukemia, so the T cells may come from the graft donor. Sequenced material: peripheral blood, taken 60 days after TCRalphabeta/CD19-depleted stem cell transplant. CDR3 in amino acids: CATSDLGHQETQYF. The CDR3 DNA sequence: TGTGCCACCAGTGATTTGGGACACCAAGAGACCCAGTACTTC.